Below are 2 T cell receptor beta chains sequenced from a single sample in a study of blood T cell repertoires in COVID-19. Assay used: immunoSEQ multiplex PCR; TCRdb lists only in-frame clones, some missing. Among 100,000 to 120,000 clones listed, 70% to 90% were seen once. Sequenced material: peripheral blood. Every receptor here comes from a woman between 50 and 59 years old with acute or convalescent COVID-19.

The chain carries TRBV19 and TRBJ2-3; weak D call: TRBD1 (6 bases). Germline assignment: CDR1 LNHDA and CDR2 SQIVND (reference sequence). V gave up 4 bases and J gave up 9 bases, with 14 bases separating them. The CDR3 contains 13 residues. CDR3 loop: CASSTTSQGTQYF. The CDR3 DNA reads TGTGCCAGTAGTACTACGTCCCAGGGGACGCAGTATTTT.

This clone has just a few counts. V and J are TRBV5-1 and TRBJ2-2; D remains ambiguous. CDR3 length: 14 amino acids. CDR1 and CDR2 (germline): SGHRS, YFSETQ. The ends were cut back, 5 bases at V and 5 bases at J, with 13 bases in the middle. The CDR3 reads CASSPSITTGELFF. DNA for the CDR3: TGCGCCAGCAGTCCTTCAATTACTACCGGGGAGCTGTTTTTT.